Described below is a single T cell receptor beta chain sequence and its context. The antigen is unknown. Samples with a second dose at about 4 or about 12 weeks were pooled together. The record originates from a study of T cell responses to AZD1222 COVID-19 vaccine. Study-level findings and limits: Donors were mostly white British, more females; clonal diversity possibly underestimated. CD4 TCRs associated with vaccination spanned spike, dominating at 160-218 and 743-854. Scientists sampled the repertoires only once the peak T cell response had passed.

Repertoires were generated with immunoSEQ multiplex PCR, while TCRdb's copy carries only in-frame clones and drops some. The sample yields 100,000 to 130,000 clones, under 95% seen once. The sample consisted of peripheral blood, taken 28 days after the second AZD1222 dose. This TCR was sampled from an adult who received the AZD1222 COVID-19 vaccine.

The CDR3 nucleotides read TGTGCCAGCAGTTACGGACTGAGGAACACTGAAGCTTTCTTT. Translation gives CASSYGLRNTEAFF. The rearrangement links TRBV6-5 to TRBJ1-1; no firm D call. V lost 2 bases and J 1 base, leaving 8 bases between the germline ends. In germline, CDR1 is MNHEY, CDR2 SVGAGI. The CDR3 spans 14 residues.